These T cell receptor beta chains were read from a single sample in a study of CD8 T cells in ankylosing spondylitis. TCRdb reanalysed the 5' RACE reads using MiXCR and keeps one entry per CDR3 protein. The sample consists of hundreds of thousands of distinct CDR3 sequences, roughly 8.2% of them appearing once. The sample comprised blood, either unsorted or a sorted T cell fraction (not recorded which). The receptors were gathered from a female donor with ankylosing spondylitis or in good health (not recorded which). The CDR3 runs from the conserved cysteine through the conserved F or W. The D gene is left open where the match is weak. The size of a clone is reported for some rows only, either as once, few or many, or as a class for expanded clones.

TRBV20-1	many	TRBJ2-1	.	TGCAGTGCTAGAGATCCGGCGTATGGTCCCAATGAGCAGTTCTTC	CSARDPAYGPNEQFF
TRBV20-1	many	TRBJ2-7	.	TGCAGTGCTAAAGTGGGAGACGGGCAGTACTTC	CSAKVGDGQYF
TRBV7-9	.	TRBJ2-3	TRBD2	TGTGCCAGCAGCCCGGGACTAGCGGCCTCCACAGATACGCAGTATTTT	CASSPGLAASTDTQYF
TRBV9	many	TRBJ2-7	TRBD1	TGTGCCAGCAGCGGCACGAACAGGGGCGAGCAGTACTTC	CASSGTNRGEQYF
TRBV10-3	many	TRBJ1-2	.	TGTGCCATCAGTGCGGATAACTATGGCTACACCTTC	CAISADNYGYTF
TRBV5-1	many	TRBJ2-7	TRBD2	TGCGCCAGCAGCTTGGCCGGGACGGGGGGCTCCTACGAGCAGTACTTC	CASSLAGTGGSYEQYF
TRBV20-1	many	TRBJ1-1	.	TGCAGTGCTCCGCAGGGGACCTACGCTGAAGCTTTCTTT	CSAPQGTYAEAFF
TRBV6-2/TRBV6-3	many	TRBJ1-5	.	TGTGCCAGCAGTTACAAGGCAGGGTTGTATAATCAGCCCCAGCATTTT	CASSYKAGLYNQPQHF
TRBV10-3	many	TRBJ2-3	TRBD1	TGTGCCATCGGATCGACAGGGGGCATTCGGGCCGATACGCAGTATTTT	CAIGSTGGIRADTQYF
TRBV20-1	many	TRBJ2-1	TRBD2	TGCAGTGCTATACCGACTAGCGGGAGGGCCTTCGTCAATGAGCAGTTCTTC	CSAIPTSGRAFVNEQFF
TRBV4-3	many	TRBJ2-7	.	TGCGCCAGCAGCCAGGGTACCGGGACAAGTTCCTACGAGCAGTACTTC	CASSQGTGTSSYEQYF
TRBV4-2	few	TRBJ2-7	.	TGTGCCAGCAGCTGGGACGTGACAGACTCCTACGAGCAGTACTTC	CASSWDVTDSYEQYF
TRBV7-2	few	TRBJ2-7	.	TGTGCCAGCAGCTTGGTCGGCGGCAGTAGCTCCTACGAGCAGTACTTC	CASSLVGGSSSYEQYF
TRBV11-2	many	TRBJ1-1	.	TGTGCCAGCAGCTTATCCTCTGGAGTGAACACTGAAGCTTTCTTT	CASSLSSGVNTEAFF
TRBV10-1	few	TRBJ2-7	TRBD2	TGCGCCAGCAGTGAGTCCCGGGAGGGCCGCGCCTACGAGCAGTACTTC	CASSESREGRAYEQYF
TRBV29-1	many	TRBJ2-3	.	TGCAGCGTTGACTCCCAAGAGGGCCCGTACACAGATACGCAGTATTTT	CSVDSQEGPYTDTQYF
TRBV3-1	many	TRBJ2-7	TRBD2	TGTGCCAGCAGTTGGGGACTAGCGGGCTCCTACGAGCAGTACTTC	CASSWGLAGSYEQYF
TRBV11-3	.	TRBJ2-5	TRBD1	TGTGCCAGCGGCTCCGGACAGGGTAAAGAGACCCAGTACTTC	CASGSGQGKETQYF
TRBV12-3/TRBV12-4	many	TRBJ2-1	.	TGTGCCAGCAGCAACTTGGAGGATCTTAAGGGTGAGCAGTTCTTC	CASSNLEDLKGEQFF
TRBV29-1	many	TRBJ2-1	TRBD1	TGCAGCGTTGACGGACAGGGGCCCAGTGAGCAGTTCTTC	CSVDGQGPSEQFF
TRBV2	few	TRBJ2-1	.	TGTGCCAGCGGATTGAAGTTCTTC	CASGLKFF
TRBV20-1	few	TRBJ1-1	TRBD1	TGCAGTGCTCAGGGGGGACAGGGCACCCCTGAAGCTTTCTTT	CSAQGGQGTPEAFF
TRBV30	.	TRBJ2-1	TRBD2	TGTGCCTGGAGTACGCTAGCGGGACCTGATGAGCAGTTCTTC	CAWSTLAGPDEQFF
TRBV2	.	TRBJ2-7	.	TGTGCCAGCACCCCAGGGGAAGAGCAGTACTTC	CASTPGEEQYF
TRBV3-1	many	TRBJ2-1	.	TGTGCCAGCGGTTGGGAAAATGAGCAGTTCTTC	CASGWENEQFF
TRBV7-9	many	TRBJ1-1	.	TGTGCCAGCACCCCTGAAGCTTTCTTT	CASTPEAFF
TRBV6-1	many	TRBJ1-4	TRBD1	TGTGCCAGCAGTCGGGACAGGGTTGGTGAAAAACTGTTTTTT	CASSRDRVGEKLFF
TRBV29-1	few	TRBJ2-6	.	TGCAGCGTTGATGAGATCTCTGGGGCCAACGTCCTGACTTTC	CSVDEISGANVLTF
TRBV19	many	TRBJ1-2	.	TGTGCCGCGGGCAGGGGCTCCCTCTATGGCTACACCTTC	CAAGRGSLYGYTF
TRBV4-3	many	TRBJ2-5	.	TGCGCCAGCAGCCAAGATGCGTGGGATATTGGGACCCAGTACTTC	CASSQDAWDIGTQYF
TRBV15	.	TRBJ2-1	.	TGTGCCACCAGCAGAGTCACGACCCGCGCCAATGAGCAGTTCTTT	CATSRVTTRANEQFF
TRBV2	many	TRBJ2-1	TRBD2	TGTGCCAGCACTAGCGGGCCGGCCCCCTACAATGAGCAGTTCTTC	CASTSGPAPYNEQFF
TRBV5-1	many	TRBJ2-7	.	TGCGCCAGCAGCTTCTCCGACAGAGTTTACGAGCAGTACTTC	CASSFSDRVYEQYF
TRBV5-1	many	TRBJ2-5	TRBD2	TGCGCCAGCAGATCCGGGACTAGCGGCTCGGAGACCCAGTACTTC	CASRSGTSGSETQYF
TRBV6-1	many	TRBJ2-5	.	TGTGCCAGCAGCCCCCCCGGTGAAGAGACCCAGTACTTC	CASSPPGEETQYF
TRBV20-1	many	TRBJ2-7	.	TGCAGTGCTAGAGATTTCCAGAGGACCTACGAGCAGTACTTC	CSARDFQRTYEQYF
TRBV12-3/TRBV12-4	few	TRBJ2-6	.	TGTGCCAGCAGTTTCCCTCTGACGGCCCTTTCTGGGGCCAACGCCCTGACTTTC	CASSFPLTALSGANALTF
TRBV4-3	.	TRBJ2-7	TRBD1	TGCGCCAGCAGCCAAGATCAACAGGGGTTAAACGAGCAGTACTTC	CASSQDQQGLNEQYF
TRBV28	many	TRBJ1-5	.	TGTGCCAGCAGTTTCCTCACAGGGAGGGCATATCAGCCCCAGCATTTT	CASSFLTGRAYQPQHF
TRBV10-3	many	TRBJ2-2	TRBD1	TGTGCCATCAGTGAGACCCGACAGGGTAACACCGGGGAGCTGTTTTTT	CAISETRQGNTGELFF
TRBV27	many	TRBJ2-1	.	TGTGCCAGCAGCCGAGGTCCTAACGGGGAGCAGTTCTTC	CASSRGPNGEQFF
TRBV20-1	many	TRBJ2-5	TRBD2	TGCAGTGCCTTCTCCGGGACTAGCGGGAGGCGGGAGACCCAGTACTTC	CSAFSGTSGRRETQYF
TRBV20-1	many	TRBJ2-7	TRBD2	TGCAGTGCCAAACTAGCGGGAGGGCCGAAGGGCGAGCAGTACTTC	CSAKLAGGPKGEQYF
TRBV29-1	.	TRBJ2-6	TRBD2	TGCAGCGTTCATATAGCGGGAGGGCCTGGGGCCAACGTCCTGACTTTC	CSVHIAGGPGANVLTF
TRBV7-2	many	TRBJ2-1	.	TGTGCCAGCAGCTCAACAGGGAGCTCCTACAATGAGCAGTTCTTC	CASSSTGSSYNEQFF
TRBV7-2	.	TRBJ2-6	.	TGTGCCAGCACCCAATCTGGGGCCAACGTCCTGACTTTC	CASTQSGANVLTF
TRBV7-2	many	TRBJ2-3	.	TGTGCCAGCAGCTTAGTTCCCTTTAGCACAGATACGCAGTATTTT	CASSLVPFSTDTQYF
TRBV5-1	many	TRBJ2-7	.	TGCGCCAGCAGCTTGGGCGGTTTAGGTAGGATGGGCGACGAGCAGTACTTC	CASSLGGLGRMGDEQYF
TRBV19	.	TRBJ2-1	.	TGTGCCAGTAAAAGGAAGGGCATGTATCGCGATGAGCAGTTCTTC	CASKRKGMYRDEQFF
TRBV20-1	.	TRBJ2-3	.	TGCTGTGCTAGAGGGCAGTTGGTGGCGGGGCAGGATACGCAGTATTTT	CCARGQLVAGQDTQYF